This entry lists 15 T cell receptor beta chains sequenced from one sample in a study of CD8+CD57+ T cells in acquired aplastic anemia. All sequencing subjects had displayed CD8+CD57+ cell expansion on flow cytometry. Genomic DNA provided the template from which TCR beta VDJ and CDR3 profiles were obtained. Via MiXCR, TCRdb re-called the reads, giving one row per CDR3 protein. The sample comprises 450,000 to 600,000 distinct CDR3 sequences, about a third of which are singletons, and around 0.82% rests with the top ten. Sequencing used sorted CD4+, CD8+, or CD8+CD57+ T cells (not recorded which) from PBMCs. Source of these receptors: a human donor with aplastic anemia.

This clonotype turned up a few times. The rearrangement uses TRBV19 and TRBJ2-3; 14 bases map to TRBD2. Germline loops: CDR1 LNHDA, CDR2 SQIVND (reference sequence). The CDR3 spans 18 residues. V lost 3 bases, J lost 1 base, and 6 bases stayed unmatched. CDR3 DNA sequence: TGTGCCAGTAGTATTGGGACTAGCGGGAGTAGTGGCACAGATACGCAGTATTTT. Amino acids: CASSIGTSGSSGTDTQYF.

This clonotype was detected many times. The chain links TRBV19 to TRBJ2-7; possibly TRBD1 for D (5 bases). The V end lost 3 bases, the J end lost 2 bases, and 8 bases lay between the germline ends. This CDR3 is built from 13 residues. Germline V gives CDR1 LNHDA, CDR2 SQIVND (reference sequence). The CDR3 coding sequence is TGTGCCAGTAGTATCGACAGAACCTACGAGCAGTACTTC. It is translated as CASSIDRTYEQYF. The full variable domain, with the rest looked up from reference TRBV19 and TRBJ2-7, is DGGITQSPKYLFRKEGQNVTLSCEQNLNHDAMYWYRQDPGQGLRLIYYSQIVNDFQKGDIAEGYSVSREKKESFPLTVTSAQKNPTAFYLCASSIDRTYEQYFGPGTRLTVT.

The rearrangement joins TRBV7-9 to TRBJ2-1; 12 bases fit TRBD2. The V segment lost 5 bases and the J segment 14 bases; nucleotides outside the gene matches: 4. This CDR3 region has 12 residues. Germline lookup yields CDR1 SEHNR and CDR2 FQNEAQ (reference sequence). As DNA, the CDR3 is TGTGCCAGCAGCGAGACTAGCGGGAGTAAGTTCTTC. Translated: CASSETSGSKFF.

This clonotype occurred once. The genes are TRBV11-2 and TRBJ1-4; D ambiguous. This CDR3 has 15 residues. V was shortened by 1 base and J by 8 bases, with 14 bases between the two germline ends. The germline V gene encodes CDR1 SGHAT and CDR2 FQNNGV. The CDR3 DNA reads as TGTGCCAGCAGCTTAGGATCCGGGTGGCACGAAAAACTGTTTTTT. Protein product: CASSLGSGWHEKLFF.

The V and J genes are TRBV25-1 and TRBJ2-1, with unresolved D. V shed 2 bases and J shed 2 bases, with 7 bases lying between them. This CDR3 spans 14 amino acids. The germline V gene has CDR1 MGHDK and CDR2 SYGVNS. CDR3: CASSEIEAYNEQFF. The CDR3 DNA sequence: TGTGCCAGCAGTGAAATTGAAGCCTACAATGAGCAGTTCTTC. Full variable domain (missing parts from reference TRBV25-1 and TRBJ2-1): EADIYQTPRYLVIGTGKKITLECSQTMGHDKMYWYQQDPGMELHLIHYSYGVNSTEKGDLSSESTVSRIRTEHFPLTLESARPSHTSQYLCASSEIEAYNEQFFGPGTRLTVL.

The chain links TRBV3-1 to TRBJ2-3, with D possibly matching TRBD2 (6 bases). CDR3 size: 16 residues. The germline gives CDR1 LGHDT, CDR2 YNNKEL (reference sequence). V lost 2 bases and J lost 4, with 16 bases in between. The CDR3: CASSQSSLAYSDTQYF. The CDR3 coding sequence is TGTGCCAGCAGCCAATCCTCTCTAGCGTACTCAGATACGCAGTATTTT.

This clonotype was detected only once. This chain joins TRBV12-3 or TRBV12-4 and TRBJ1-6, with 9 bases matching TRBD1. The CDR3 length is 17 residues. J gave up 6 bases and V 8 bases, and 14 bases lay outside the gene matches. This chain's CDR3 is CASCGVVQTGGNSPLHF. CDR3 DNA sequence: TGTGCCAGCTGCGGAGTCGTACAGACAGGGGGTAATTCACCCCTCCACTTT.

As DNA, the CDR3 is TGCAGCGTTGTAAATAGGGGCAGCTTAGTCGATGAGCAGTTCTTC. This sequence encodes CSVVNRGSLVDEQFF. The chain uses TRBV29-1 and TRBJ2-1; possibly TRBD1 for D (5 bases). V was pared by 4 bases and J by 8 bases, with 21 bases between. CDR1 is SQVTM and CDR2 is ANQGSEA in the germline V gene. The CDR3 loop spans 15 amino acids.

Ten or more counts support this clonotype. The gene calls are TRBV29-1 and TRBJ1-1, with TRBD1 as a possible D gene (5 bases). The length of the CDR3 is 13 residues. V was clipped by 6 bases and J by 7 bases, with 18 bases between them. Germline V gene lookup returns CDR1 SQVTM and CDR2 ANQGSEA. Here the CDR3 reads CSVPGTAGFEAFF. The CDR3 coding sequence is TGCAGCGTGCCCGGGACGGCAGGATTTGAAGCTTTCTTT.

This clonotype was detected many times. The CDR3 sequence is CASSELRNQPQHF. In DNA form, the CDR3 reads TGTGCCAGCAGTGAACTACGAAATCAGCCCCAGCATTTT. V gene TRBV2 combines with J gene TRBJ1-5; D unresolved. Germline lookup yields CDR1 SNHLY and CDR2 FYNNEI. The V end lost 2 bases, the J end lost 4 bases, and 6 bases lay between the germline ends. This CDR3 has 13 amino acids.

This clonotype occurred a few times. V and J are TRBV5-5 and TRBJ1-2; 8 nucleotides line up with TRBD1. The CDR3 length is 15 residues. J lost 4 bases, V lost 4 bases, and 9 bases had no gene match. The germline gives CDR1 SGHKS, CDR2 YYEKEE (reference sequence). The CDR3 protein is CASSLTGVALYGYTF. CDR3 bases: TGTGCCAGCAGCCTGACAGGGGTAGCCCTCTATGGCTACACCTTC.

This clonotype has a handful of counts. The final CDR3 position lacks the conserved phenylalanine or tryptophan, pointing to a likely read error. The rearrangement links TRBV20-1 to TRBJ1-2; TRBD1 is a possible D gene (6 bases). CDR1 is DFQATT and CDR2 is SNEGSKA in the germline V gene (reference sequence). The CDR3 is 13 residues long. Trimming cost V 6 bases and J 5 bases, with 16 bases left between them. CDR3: CSAIAQGLYGYTL. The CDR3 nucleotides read TGCAGTGCGATCGCACAGGGATTATATGGCTACACCCTC.

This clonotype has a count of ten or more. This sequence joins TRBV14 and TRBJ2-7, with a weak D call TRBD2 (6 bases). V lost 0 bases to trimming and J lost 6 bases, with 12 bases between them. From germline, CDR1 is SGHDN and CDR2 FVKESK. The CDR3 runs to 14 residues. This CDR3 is CASSQDFGGAEQYF. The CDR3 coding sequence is TGTGCCAGCAGCCAAGATTTCGGAGGGGCCGAGCAGTACTTC.

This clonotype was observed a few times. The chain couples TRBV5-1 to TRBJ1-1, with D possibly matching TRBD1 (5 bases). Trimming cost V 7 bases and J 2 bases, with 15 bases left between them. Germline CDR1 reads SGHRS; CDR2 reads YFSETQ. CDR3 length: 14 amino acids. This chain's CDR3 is CASHEQASNTEAFF. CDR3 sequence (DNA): TGCGCCAGCCATGAACAGGCCTCCAACACTGAAGCTTTCTTT.

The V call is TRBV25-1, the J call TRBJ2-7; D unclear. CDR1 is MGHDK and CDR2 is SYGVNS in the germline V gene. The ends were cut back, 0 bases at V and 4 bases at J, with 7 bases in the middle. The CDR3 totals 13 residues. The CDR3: CASSEYMSYEQYF. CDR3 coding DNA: TGTGCCAGCAGTGAATATATGAGTTACGAGCAGTACTTC.